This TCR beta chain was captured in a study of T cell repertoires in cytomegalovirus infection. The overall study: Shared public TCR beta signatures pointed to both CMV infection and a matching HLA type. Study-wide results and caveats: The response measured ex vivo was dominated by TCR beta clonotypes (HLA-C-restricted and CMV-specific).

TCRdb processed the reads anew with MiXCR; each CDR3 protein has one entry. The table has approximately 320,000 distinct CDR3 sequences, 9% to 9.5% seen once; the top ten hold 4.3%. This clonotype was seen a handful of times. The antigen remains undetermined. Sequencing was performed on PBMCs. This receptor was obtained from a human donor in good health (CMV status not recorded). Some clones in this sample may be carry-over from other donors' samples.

The CDR3 protein is CASSTDRVRNTEAFF. The DNA of the CDR3 is TGTGCCAGCAGTACCGACAGGGTACGGAACACTGAAGCTTTCTTT. The rearrangement joins TRBV6-2 or TRBV6-3 to TRBJ1-1; TRBD1 agrees at 7 bases. The germline gives CDR1 MNHEY, CDR2 SVGEGT. V trimming: 5 bases; J trimming: 1 base; junction bases outside the gene matches: 7. This CDR3 spans 15 amino acids.